The 28 T cell receptor beta chains presented below share a single source sample, sequenced in a study of Tregs in tolerant kidney transplant recipients. Mixed chimerism was transient after nonmyeloablative marrow transplants from related graft donors. Assay used: immunoSEQ multiplex PCR; TCRdb lists only in-frame clones, some missing. The sample includes 90,000 or so clones, roughly 93% of them seen just once. The sequencing here drew on CD4+ T cells from blood (PBMCs), taken 12 months after the transplant. These receptors originate from a human patient who received a combined kidney and bone marrow transplant. Some T cells may arise from the graft donor.

The gene calls are TRBV30 and TRBJ1-3; 9 positions agree with TRBD1. Germline CDR1 GTSNPN, CDR2 SVGIG (reference sequence). Trimming at V came to 2 bases and at J to 0 bases, leaving 20 bases not matched to a gene. The CDR3 contains 21 residues. The CDR3, as DNA: TGTGCCTGGAGTAGGGACAGGGTTACAACCAAAAGACTTTTCTCTGGAAACACCATATATTTT. It codes for CAWSRDRVTTKRLFSGNTIYF.

The chain carries TRBV15 and TRBJ2-2; TRBD2 aligns across 7 bases. J gave up 3 bases and V 0 bases, and 16 bases lay outside the gene matches. Germline V gene sequence: CDR1 LNHNV, CDR2 YYDKDF (reference sequence). The CDR3 has 20 residues. Here the CDR3 reads CATSRDQRGSLLGDTGELFF. The CDR3 nucleotides read TGTGCCACCAGCAGAGACCAGCGGGGCAGTCTCCTAGGCGACACCGGGGAGCTGTTTTTT.

V is TRBV28 and J is TRBJ1-2; 8 bases are shared with TRBD1. The germline V gene has CDR1 MDHEN and CDR2 SYDVKM. The CDR3 runs 15 residues. The ends lost 5 bases at V and 8 bases at J; junction bases unmatched: 13. The CDR3 region has the DNA TGTGCCAGCAGTATACAGTATCAGGGGGCCTTGGGCTACACCTTC. It encodes CASSIQYQGALGYTF.

The genes are TRBV27 and TRBJ1-6; possibly TRBD1 for D (6 bases). Trimming shortened V by 9 bases and J by 4 bases, and 13 bases separated the two germline ends. Germline V CDR1 and CDR2: MNHEY, SMNVEV (reference sequence). The CDR3 length is 14 residues. The CDR3 bases are TGTGCCAGTAGGGGCAGGGGTTATAATTCACCCCTCCACTTT. Translating gives CASRGRGYNSPLHF.

The V gene is TRBV6-6, the J gene TRBJ1-1; tentative D call: TRBD1 (6 bases). The length of the CDR3 is 15 residues. V lost 3 bases and J lost 7, with 18 bases in between. Germline V gene sequence: CDR1 MNHNY, CDR2 SVGAGI (reference sequence). The CDR3 region is CASSYYPQGLGEAFF. Here the CDR3 DNA reads TGTGCCAGCAGTTATTACCCACAGGGCCTCGGTGAAGCTTTCTTT.

The V and J genes are TRBV18 and TRBJ2-3; 8 positions agree with TRBD2. Germline assignment: CDR1 KGHSH and CDR2 LQKENI. This CDR3 comprises 14 residues. The V and J ends lost 4 bases and 0 bases, in that order; junction bases with no gene match: 0. The CDR3 sequence: CASSRGGSTDTQYF. The CDR3 DNA follows: TGTGCCAGCTCACGCGGGGGGAGCACAGATACGCAGTATTTT.

This rearrangement joins TRBV6-1 to TRBJ1-2, with 7 bases fitting TRBD1. Germline V gives CDR1 MNHNS, CDR2 SASEGT. J lost 6 bases, V lost 6 bases, and 13 bases had no gene match. This CDR3 has 15 amino acids. The CDR3 bases are TGTGCCAGCAGAAACTTTGACAGGGAGGCGGATGGCTACACCTTC. It specifies CASRNFDREADGYTF.

The CDR3 spells CASSEDFGAYNEQFF. As DNA, the CDR3 is TGTGCCAGCAGTGAGGACTTTGGGGCCTACAATGAGCAGTTCTTC. V is TRBV2 and J is TRBJ2-1; a weak D match, TRBD2 (5 bases). The germline gives CDR1 SNHLY, CDR2 FYNNEI. V dropped 3 bases and J dropped 2 bases, with 11 bases sitting between them. The CDR3 has 15 amino acids.

V is TRBV7-9 and J is TRBJ2-7; 15 nucleotides align to TRBD2. Per germline, CDR1 SEHNR and CDR2 FQNEAQ (reference sequence). This CDR3 region has 17 residues. Trimming removed 1 base from V and 5 bases from J; junction bases left unmatched: 6. The CDR3 here is CASSLGGTSGRLDEQYF. CDR3 DNA sequence: TGTGCCAGCAGCTTAGGAGGGACTAGCGGGAGGTTGGACGAGCAGTACTTC.

The chain links TRBV18 to TRBJ2-7, with 10 bases lining up with TRBD1. The V gene's germline CDR1 is KGHSH and CDR2 LQKENI. V dropped 6 bases and J dropped 2; count of bases not matched to a gene: 7. This CDR3 has 15 residues. The CDR3 sequence is CASSLVDRGTYEQYF. The DNA for the CDR3 is TGTGCCAGCTCCCTCGTGGACAGGGGGACCTACGAGCAGTACTTC. The full variable domain, rest sourced from reference TRBV18 and TRBJ2-7, is NAGVMQNPRHLVRRRGQEARLRCSPMKGHSHVYWYRQLPEEGLKFMVYLQKENIIDESGMPKERFSAEFPKEGPSILRIQQVVRGDSAAYFCASSLVDRGTYEQYFGPGTRLTVT.

The chain combines TRBV5-4 with TRBJ1-6; D ambiguous. V was clipped by 2 bases and J by 10 bases, with 7 bases between them. Germline V gene data show CDR1 as SGHNT and CDR2 as YYREEE (reference sequence). The CDR3 is made up of 12 amino acids. CDR3 bases: TGTGCCAGCAGCTTTCCGGGATCACCCCTCCACTTT. Residues: CASSFPGSPLHF. Using reference TRBV5-4 and TRBJ1-6 for the parts outside the CDR3, the full variable domain is ETGVTQSPTHLIKTRGQQVTLRCSSQSGHNTVSWYQQALGQGPQFIFQYYREEENGRGNFPPRFSGLQFPNYSSELNVNALELDDSALYLCASSFPGSPLHFGNGTRLTVT.

The rearrangement uses TRBV9 and TRBJ2-7; D might be TRBD2 (5 bases). V lost 3 bases and J lost 0, with 16 bases in between. This CDR3 has 16 amino acids. Germline V gene sequence: CDR1 SGDLS, CDR2 YYNGEE. This CDR3 reads CASSAKGLALSYEQYF. CDR3 in DNA: TGTGCCAGCAGCGCAAAAGGGCTAGCTCTCTCCTACGAGCAGTACTTC. The entire variable domain, with the rest obtained from reference TRBV9 and TRBJ2-7, is as follows: DSGVTQTPKHLITATGQRVTLRCSPRSGDLSVYWYQQSLDQGLQFLIQYYNGEERAKGNILERFSAQQFPDLHSELNLSSLELGDSALYFCASSAKGLALSYEQYFGPGTRLTVT.

V and J are TRBV6-5 and TRBJ1-1; D not certain. This CDR3 comprises 14 residues. Trimming pared 0 bases from V and 6 bases from J, leaving 11 bases between. CDR1 and CDR2 (germline): MNHEY, SVGAGI. CDR3 sequence: CASSYSFWASEAFF. CDR3 in DNA: TGTGCCAGCAGTTACTCGTTTTGGGCCTCTGAAGCTTTCTTT.

The DNA of the CDR3 is TGTGCCAGCAGCTTACGGGAGGACGCTTTCTTT. Amino acid sequence: CASSLREDAFF. The chain recombines TRBV7-9 with TRBJ1-1; D remains unclear. Germline CDR1 reads SEHNR; CDR2 reads FQNEAQ (reference sequence). The CDR3 contains 11 residues. Trimming shortened V by 2 bases and J by 11 bases, and 9 bases separated the two germline ends. Looking up the rest from reference TRBV7-9 and TRBJ1-1 gives the full variable domain: DTGVSQNPRHKITKRGQNVTFRCDPISEHNRLYWYRQTLGQGPEFLTYFQNEAQLEKSRLLSDRFSAERPKGSFSTLEIQRTEQGDSAMYLCASSLREDAFFGQGTRLTVV.

CDR3 region: CATSREAGLAGGLGNEQFF. In DNA, the CDR3 is TGTGCCACCAGCAGAGAGGCGGGACTAGCGGGAGGACTTGGGAATGAGCAGTTCTTC. The gene calls are TRBV15 and TRBJ2-1; 15 nucleotides match TRBD2. With V trimmed by 0 bases and J by 7 bases, 10 bases remained unmatched. The CDR3 runs 19 residues. Germline V gives CDR1 LNHNV, CDR2 YYDKDF (reference sequence). Drawing the rest from reference TRBV15 and TRBJ2-1, the complete variable domain is DAMVIQNPRYQVTQFGKPVTLSCSQTLNHNVMYWYQQKSSQAPKLLFHYYDKDFNNEADTPDNFQSRRPNTSFCFLDIRSPGLGDTAMYLCATSREAGLAGGLGNEQFFGPGTRLTVL.

This CDR3 reads CASSLDRGRTTGELFF. The DNA of the CDR3 is TGTGCCAGCAGCTTAGACAGGGGCCGCACCACCGGGGAGCTGTTTTTT. The chain combines TRBV11-3 with TRBJ2-2, with a weak D call TRBD1 (6 bases). CDR3 length: 16 residues. Germline V gene sequence: CDR1 SGHNT, CDR2 YENEEA. V was trimmed by 0 bases and J by 4 bases, leaving 12 bases between them.

The chain employs TRBV21-1 and TRBJ1-2; whether TRBD1, the table's D call, matches the DNA was not checked. TRBV21-1 represents a pseudogene. The CDR3 contains 21 residues. CDR3 nucleotides: TGTGCCAGCAGCAAAGCGCAAGATCCGGGACACCCGGTTCGTGGCCCCTATGGCTACACCTTC. It specifies CASSKAQDPGHPVRGPYGYTF.

V usage is TRBV18 and J usage is TRBJ1-5, with 9 bases identical to TRBD1. Germline-derived CDR1 and CDR2 are KGHSH and LQKENI. This CDR3 is built from 16 residues. The trim removed 1 base at V and 4 bases at J, leaving 5 bases unmatched. The CDR3 DNA reads TGTGCCAGCTCACCACTAGGGACAGGGCTAAATCAGCCCCAGCATTTT. Translation: CASSPLGTGLNQPQHF.

The CDR3 DNA is TGCGCCAGCAGTTTTGCTCGCGGGGGGGTCACAGATACGCAGTATTTT. Amino acid sequence: CASSFARGGVTDTQYF. The chain recombines TRBV5-1 with TRBJ2-3; 9 positions agree with TRBD2. This CDR3 region has 16 residues. Germline V gene data show CDR1 as SGHRS and CDR2 as YFSETQ. V lost 5 bases to trimming and J lost 2 bases; unmatched junction nucleotides: 9.

This clone was counted a few times. This chain uses TRBV9 with TRBJ2-1; D unclear. V was trimmed by 4 bases and J by 9 bases, leaving 14 bases between them. Germline V lookup: CDR1 SGDLS, CDR2 YYNGEE. The CDR3 has 13 residues. CDR3: CASSLQARGEQFF. The CDR3 nucleotides read TGTGCCAGCAGCCTCCAAGCTAGAGGTGAGCAGTTCTTC.

The chain combines TRBV7-2 with TRBJ2-2; 8 nucleotides line up with TRBD2. The J segment lost 6 bases and the V segment lost 0 bases, leaving 3 bases of the junction unmatched. This CDR3 comprises 15 residues. Germline values: CDR1 SGHTA, CDR2 FQGNSA. The CDR3 DNA sequence: TGTGCCAGCAGCTTAGCCGGGAGGGGGGCCGGGGAGCTGTTTTTT. Its protein is CASSLAGRGAGELFF. The whole variable domain, remainder taken from reference TRBV7-2 and TRBJ2-2, is GAGVSQSPSNKVTEKGKDVELRCDPISGHTALYWYRQSLGQGLEFLIYFQGNSAPDKSGLPSDRFSAERTGGSVSTLTIQRTQQEDSAVYLCASSLAGRGAGELFFGEGSRLTVL.

The V gene is TRBV19, the J gene TRBJ1-5, with D hard to call. This CDR3 is built from 15 residues. The V end lost 5 bases, the J end lost 5 bases, and 16 bases lay between the germline ends. Germline V gene lookup returns CDR1 LNHDA and CDR2 SQIVND (reference sequence). The CDR3 bases are TGTGCCAGTAGTGGGCCGGGGATGAAACATCAGCCCCAGCATTTT. This translates into CASSGPGMKHQPQHF.

This clone was seen a handful of times. This chain links TRBV5-1 with TRBJ2-7; TRBD1 is a possible D gene (6 bases). CDR3 length: 17 residues. Trimming took 4 bases from V and 0 from J, leaving 20 bases between them. Looked up from germline, CDR1 is SGHRS and CDR2 is YFSETQ. The DNA of the CDR3 is TGCGCCAGCAGCCCGAACCCGGGACACCGCCTCTCCTACGAGCAGTACTTC. Translating it yields CASSPNPGHRLSYEQYF.

J is TRBJ1-4 and V is TRBV30; D call uncertain. The CDR3 length is 13 residues. Germline assignment: CDR1 GTSNPN and CDR2 SVGIG (reference sequence). The ends were cut back, 3 bases at V and 4 bases at J, with 9 bases in the middle. The CDR3 DNA reads as TGTGCCTGGAGATTCGGACTTAATGAAAAACTGTTTTTT. Translation gives CAWRFGLNEKLFF.

This clone appeared a few times. The chain joins TRBV4-1 to TRBJ1-2, with 10 nucleotides matching TRBD1. CDR3 length: 15 residues. V lost 3 bases, J lost 0 bases, and 1 base stayed unmatched. Germline-derived CDR1 and CDR2 are MGHRA and YSYEKL. In DNA, the CDR3 is TGCGCCAGCAGCCACGGGACAGGGGCTAACTATGGCTACACCTTC. It translates to CASSHGTGANYGYTF.

This chain links TRBV18 with TRBJ2-7; D gene uncertain. Trimming pared 4 bases from V and 0 bases from J, leaving 10 bases between. The germline gives CDR1 KGHSH, CDR2 LQKENI. The CDR3 covers 14 residues. The CDR3 DNA sequence: TGTGCCAGCTCACGAGAACAGAGCTCCTACGAGCAGTACTTC. Translation gives CASSREQSSYEQYF.

This sequence joins TRBV15 and TRBJ2-5; D may be TRBD1 (6 bases). CDR3 length equals 15 residues. CDR1 and CDR2 (germline): LNHNV, YYDKDF (reference sequence). Trimming cost V 5 bases and J 2 bases, with 15 bases left between them. The CDR3 nucleotides read TGTGCCACCAGCGAAACCTACAGGGAACAAGAGACCCAGTACTTC. This translates into CATSETYREQETQYF.

The rearrangement joins TRBV10-3 to TRBJ1-5; TRBD1 aligns across 7 bases. Germline CDR1 and CDR2: ENHRY and SYGVKD. The CDR3 sequence is 17 residues long. V shed 6 bases, J shed 7 bases, and the junction held 18 bases outside the gene matches. The CDR3 nucleotides are TGTGCCATCAGCGCCCGACTATTAGGGGGCAGTCAACAGCCCCAGCATTTT. It encodes CAISARLLGGSQQPQHF.